A selection of T cell receptor beta chains follows, all from one sample in a study of blood T cell repertoires in COVID-19. Method: immunoSEQ multiplex PCR; TCRdb's copy keeps in-frame clones and lacks some. This table holds under 200,000 clones, 86% found once. Source material: peripheral blood. These receptors originate from a woman between 65 and 79 years old with acute or convalescent COVID-19. The CDR3 runs from the conserved cysteine through the conserved F or W. D genes are given only for firm matches. A clone size is listed for some rows: how often the clone was seen (once, few, many), or a class if it is expanded.

V	J	D	size	CDR3	DNA
TRBV7-2	TRBJ2-3	TRBD2	.	CASSFRTSATDTQYF	TGTGCCAGCAGCTTTAGGACTAGCGCAACAGATACGCAGTATTTT
TRBV5-6	TRBJ1-5	TRBD1	.	CEPEHRGSGQPQHF	TGTGAGCCCGAACACAGGGGTTCAGGACAGCCCCAGCATTTT
TRBV7-8	TRBJ1-2	.	few	CASSLARGYGYTF	TGTGCCAGCAGCTTAGCGCGGGGCTATGGCTACACCTTC
TRBV5-8	TRBJ1-3	TRBD1	.	CASSLKGGAYGNTIYF	TGTGCCAGCAGCCTAAAAGGGGGCGCTTATGGAAACACCATATATTTT
TRBV5-4	TRBJ2-7	.	.	CASSPDTFVDREQYF	TGTGCCAGCAGCCCCGACACGTTTGTAGACCGCGAGCAGTACTTC
TRBV10-2	TRBJ1-2	TRBD1	.	CASSRDRGRSSGYTF	TGCGCCAGCAGTCGGGACAGGGGGCGTTCGAGTGGCTACACCTTC
TRBV27	TRBJ2-3	TRBD2	.	CASSATRGGPTDTQYF	TGTGCCAGCAGTGCCACCCGCGGGGGGCCCACAGATACGCAGTATTTT
TRBV6-5	TRBJ2-1	TRBD2	.	CASSYYPGLAGEFF	TGTGCCAGCAGTTACTACCCAGGACTAGCGGGAGAATTCTTC
TRBV7-8	TRBJ2-1	TRBD1	once	CASNLRGQGYNEQFF	TGTGCCAGCAACCTTAGGGGGCAGGGGTACAATGAGCAGTTCTTC
TRBV3-1/TRBV3-2	TRBJ1-2	.	.	CASSPSLGGGVYGYTF	TGTGCCAGCAGCCCCTCCCTGGGGGGGGGAGTGTATGGCTACACCTTC
TRBV28	TRBJ1-3	.	.	CASRPEAPGNTIYF	TGTGCCAGCAGGCCAGAGGCTCCTGGAAACACCATATATTTT
TRBV7-9	TRBJ1-6	.	.	CASSLNNIGQKNSPLHF	TGTGCCAGCAGCTTAAATAATATAGGACAGAAAAATTCACCCCTCCACTTT
TRBV6-1	TRBJ2-7	TRBD2	.	CASSEATGLAGNSYEQYF	TGTGCCAGCAGTGAAGCAACGGGACTAGCGGGGAACTCCTACGAGCAGTACTTC
TRBV5-3	TRBJ2-5	TRBD1	once	CARSLGAGQGRRVETQYF	TGTGCCAGAAGCTTGGGAGCGGGACAGGGAAGACGTGTGGAGACCCAGTACTTC
TRBV11-3	TRBJ2-3	.	.	CASSSNTDTQYF	TGTGCCAGCAGCTCCAACACAGATACGCAGTATTTT
TRBV20-1	TRBJ2-5	.	once	CSARVEETQYF	TGCAGTGCTAGAGTAGAAGAGACCCAGTACTTC
TRBV27	TRBJ1-5	.	.	CASSLRGGLSNQPQHF	TGTGCCAGCAGCCTCCGGGGGGGCCTAAGCAATCAGCCCCAGCATTTT